This is a list of T cell receptor beta chains from one sample in a study of cytomegalovirus exposure and HLA in healthy donors. The protocol was immunoSEQ multiplex PCR, while the TCRdb copy is restricted to in-frame clones and leaves out a portion. The repertoire consists of around 130,000 clones, with around 78% occurring once and the leading ten covering approximately 1.5%. Sample: PBMCs. These TCRs come from a woman aged 18-29 years in good health and CMV-seronegative. CDR3s include the opening cysteine and the closing phenylalanine or tryptophan. A D gene is named only where the DNA matches it firmly. Not every row has a clone size; where given, it reads once, few, many or a size class.

D gene: -
clone size: -
V gene: TRBV5-1
J gene: TRBJ2-1
CDR3 DNA: TGCGCCAGCAGGGGGGGAGTAGGCAATGAGCAGTTCTTC
CDR3 protein: CASRGGVGNEQFF

D gene: TRBD2
clone size: medium-sized
V gene: TRBV10-2
J gene: TRBJ2-5
CDR3 DNA: TGCGCCAGCAGTGAGACTAGCGGGAGGAAAGAGACCCAGTACTTC
CDR3 protein: CASSETSGRKETQYF

D gene: TRBD2
clone size: -
V gene: TRBV5-1
J gene: TRBJ2-3
CDR3 DNA: TGCGCCAGCAGCTGGACTAGCGGGAGGGCCCTCGGTACAGATACGCAGTATTTT
CDR3 protein: CASSWTSGRALGTDTQYF

D gene: -
clone size: once
V gene: TRBV30
J gene: TRBJ1-6
CDR3 DNA: TGTGCCTGGAGTGTACAGGCCTATCGTTCACCCCTCCACTTT
CDR3 protein: CAWSVQAYRSPLHF

D gene: TRBD2
clone size: -
V gene: TRBV2
J gene: TRBJ2-7
CDR3 DNA: TGTGCCAGCAGTGAAGCACGGGCGGGGGGCGAGCAGTACTTC
CDR3 protein: CASSEARAGGEQYF

D gene: TRBD2
clone size: -
V gene: TRBV5-1
J gene: TRBJ2-1
CDR3 DNA: TGCGCCAGCAGCTCGGCGGGAGAAGAGCAGTTCTTC
CDR3 protein: CASSSAGEEQFF

D gene: -
clone size: many
V gene: TRBV6-1
J gene: TRBJ2-1
CDR3 DNA: TGTGCCACCATACCCCTGGAGGGCTACAATGAGCAGTTCTTC
CDR3 protein: CATIPLEGYNEQFF

D gene: -
clone size: few
V gene: TRBV29-1
J gene: TRBJ1-5
CDR3 DNA: TGCAGCGTTGGGGAGCGAGGGCAGCCCCAGCATTTT
CDR3 protein: CSVGERGQPQHF

D gene: TRBD2
clone size: -
V gene: TRBV5-1
J gene: TRBJ2-3
CDR3 DNA: TGCGCCAGCAGCTTGACAACTAGCGGGAGTGACTCAGATACGCAGTATTTT
CDR3 protein: CASSLTTSGSDSDTQYF

D gene: TRBD1
clone size: once
V gene: TRBV30
J gene: TRBJ2-7
CDR3 DNA: TGTGCCTGGAGCCCCGGGACAGACTACGAGCAGTACTTC
CDR3 protein: CAWSPGTDYEQYF

D gene: -
clone size: -
V gene: TRBV7-9
J gene: TRBJ2-5
CDR3 DNA: TGTTCCAGCAGCTTACAGCGGGAGACCCAGTACTTC
CDR3 protein: CSSSLQRETQYF

D gene: -
clone size: -
V gene: TRBV19
J gene: TRBJ1-4
CDR3 DNA: TGTGCCAGTAAAGAGACTGAAAATGAAAAACTGTTTTTT
CDR3 protein: CASKETENEKLFF

D gene: -
clone size: -
V gene: TRBV5-4
J gene: TRBJ1-2
CDR3 DNA: TGTGCCAGCAGGGATGGGGTGGGAGATGGCTACACCTTC
CDR3 protein: CASRDGVGDGYTF

D gene: -
clone size: -
V gene: TRBV29-1
J gene: TRBJ1-4
CDR3 DNA: TGCAGCTCTACCGGCCCGGAGAATGAAAAACTGTTTTTT
CDR3 protein: CSSTGPENEKLFF

D gene: TRBD2
clone size: -
V gene: TRBV10-3
J gene: TRBJ2-1
CDR3 DNA: TGTGCCATCAGTGCACCAACTAGCGGGAGCTTGGTAAGGGGTGAGCAGTTCTTC
CDR3 protein: CAISAPTSGSLVRGEQFF

D gene: -
clone size: -
V gene: TRBV9
J gene: TRBJ1-2
CDR3 DNA: TGTGCCAGCAGCGGCCCGGCCTTCGGGGGCTACACCTTC
CDR3 protein: CASSGPAFGGYTF

D gene: -
clone size: -
V gene: TRBV27
J gene: TRBJ2-3
CDR3 DNA: TGTGCCAGCAGCTCGACAGGTGGCACAGATACGCAGTATTTT
CDR3 protein: CASSSTGGTDTQYF

D gene: -
clone size: -
V gene: TRBV7-6
J gene: TRBJ2-2
CDR3 DNA: TGTGCCAGCAGCTTAGGAGGGGGCGGGGAGCTGTTTTTT
CDR3 protein: CASSLGGGGELFF

D gene: TRBD1
clone size: -
V gene: TRBV19
J gene: TRBJ1-1
CDR3 DNA: TGTGCCAGTAGGGGTGACAGGGGACCCCCGGGCGCTGAAGCTTTCTTT
CDR3 protein: CASRGDRGPPGAEAFF

D gene: TRBD2
clone size: -
V gene: TRBV10-2
J gene: TRBJ2-3
CDR3 DNA: TGCGCCACCCAGCGGGAGGGCCTAGATACGCAGTATTTT
CDR3 protein: CATQREGLDTQYF

D gene: TRBD1
clone size: -
V gene: TRBV2
J gene: TRBJ2-1
CDR3 DNA: TGTGCCAGCATGCTCATGGGACAGGGATACAATGAGCAGTTCTTC
CDR3 protein: CASMLMGQGYNEQFF

D gene: TRBD2
clone size: -
V gene: TRBV27
J gene: TRBJ2-1
CDR3 DNA: TGTGCCAGCAGAACAGCGGGAGTCAATGAGCAGTTCTTC
CDR3 protein: CASRTAGVNEQFF

D gene: -
clone size: few
V gene: TRBV4-1
J gene: TRBJ1-3
CDR3 DNA: TGCGCCAGCAGCTCGACTGGGGGGATAAACACCATATATTTT
CDR3 protein: CASSSTGGINTIYF

D gene: -
clone size: few
V gene: TRBV4-1
J gene: TRBJ1-1
CDR3 DNA: TGCGCCAGCAGCCTCCTCGGAGGGGCCACTGAAGCTTTCTTT
CDR3 protein: CASSLLGGATEAFF

D gene: TRBD2
clone size: -
V gene: TRBV6-5
J gene: TRBJ2-1
CDR3 DNA: TGTGCCAGCAGTTTGGGACTAGCGGGACCATACAATGAGCAGTTCTTC
CDR3 protein: CASSLGLAGPYNEQFF

D gene: TRBD2
clone size: few
V gene: TRBV18
J gene: TRBJ2-2
CDR3 DNA: TGTGCCAGCTCACTGAGAGCGGCTAGCGGGAGGCCCGGGGAGCTGTTTTTT
CDR3 protein: CASSLRAASGRPGELFF

D gene: TRBD1
clone size: once
V gene: TRBV30
J gene: TRBJ2-3
CDR3 DNA: TGTGCCTGGTGCCCCAAAGACAGGGTTATTTTCACAGATACGCAGTATTTT
CDR3 protein: CAWCPKDRVIFTDTQYF

D gene: -
clone size: once
V gene: TRBV2
J gene: TRBJ1-2
CDR3 DNA: TGTGCCAGCGGCGGCGGGCCAGAATTCTACACCTTC
CDR3 protein: CASGGGPEFYTF

D gene: TRBD2
clone size: -
V gene: TRBV27
J gene: TRBJ2-7
CDR3 DNA: TGTGCCAGCAGAGGAGGACTAGTAAACGAGCAGTACTTC
CDR3 protein: CASRGGLVNEQYF